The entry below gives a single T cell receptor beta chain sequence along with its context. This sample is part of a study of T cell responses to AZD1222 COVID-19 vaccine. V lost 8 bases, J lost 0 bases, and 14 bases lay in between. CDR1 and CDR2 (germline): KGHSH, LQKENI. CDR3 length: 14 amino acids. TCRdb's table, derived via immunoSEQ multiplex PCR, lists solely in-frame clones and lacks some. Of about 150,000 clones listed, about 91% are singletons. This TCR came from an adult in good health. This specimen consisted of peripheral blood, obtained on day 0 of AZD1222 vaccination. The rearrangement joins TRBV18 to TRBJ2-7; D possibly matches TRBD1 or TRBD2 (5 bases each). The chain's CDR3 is CASARGTVSYEQYF. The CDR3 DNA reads TGTGCCAGCGCGAGAGGGACGGTCTCCTACGAGCAGTACTTC.